There are a few counts of the clone carrying this T cell receptor (beta chain). Its antigen is still unknown. The junction departs from the called germline gene at one end, perhaps through a read error. The germline V gene encodes CDR1 SNHLY and CDR2 FYNNEI. This CDR3 region has 16 residues. This specimen belongs to a study of blood T cells in healthy people across ages. Study observations and caveats: TCR beta diversity per million T cells fell roughly linearly with age.

Primers used in a second PCR of roughly 6 to 11 cycles were a sample-barcoded 5' primer and a J-beta primer mix. From the 5' RACE reads, TCRdb called clonotypes with MiXCR, one entry per CDR3 protein. The profile shows roughly 800,000 distinct CDR3 sequences, approximately 25% of them singletons. These same records also appear under a second study, on T cells of mothers and their children.

The chain carries TRBV2 and TRBJ1-5; maybe TRBD1 (6 bases). Source material: blood. This receptor was taken from a boy aged 5-17 years in good health. CDR3 amino acids: CAGRELSGAGSSPQHF. For the CDR3, the DNA is TGTGCCGGCAGGGAATTATCGGGGGCAGGTTCTTCACCCCAGCATTTT.